This TCR beta chain was found in a study of human T cells and chemical hapten exposure. For the study at large: The variation in per-sample TCR yields arose mainly from small differences in pooled library volumes. Regarding the study as a whole: TCRs at high frequency, those above 1 in 1000, did not change with DPC sensitization.

Unique molecular identifiers were attached to individual cDNA molecules during library preparation. Using its own MiXCR run on the RACE reads, TCRdb lists one record per CDR3 protein. The repertoire consists of 60,000 to 80,000 distinct CDR3 sequences, with about 5.7% occurring once and the leading ten covering 3% to 4%. V lost 6 bases, J lost 4 bases, and 22 bases lay in between. The germline V gene has CDR1 SGHDT and CDR2 YYEEEE. The CDR3 has 16 amino acids. Notes on this clonotype: What it recognizes is unknown.

Time point denoted: healthy volunteer bleed at 6 weeks. Total RNA came from unfractionated whole blood. This chain joins TRBV5-6 and TRBJ2-5; TRBD2 is a possible D gene (7 bases). This TCR came from a female donor in good health. Some clones in this sample may be carry-over from other donors' samples. Sequencing was done on a sample of whole blood. CDR3 protein: CASTPWGGRVGETQYF. The CDR3 nucleotides read TGTGCCAGCACCCCTTGGGGGGGCAGGGTCGGAGAGACCCAGTACTTC. Looking up the rest from reference TRBV5-6 and TRBJ2-5 gives the full variable domain: DAGVTQSPTHLIKTRGQQVTLRCSPKSGHDTVSWYQQALGQGPQFIFQYYEEEERQRGNFPDRFSGHQFPNYSSELNVNALLLGDSALYLCASTPWGGRVGETQYFGPGTRLLVL.